Presented here are 3 T cell receptor beta chains from one specimen sequenced in a study of control samples from healthy donors and cancer patients (dated by TCRdb to the early 2020s). The method was the immunoSEQ multiplex PCR assay. This is the immuneACCESS table as TCRdb keeps it, with only in-frame sequences that have V and J called. A part of the clones is gone; compared with another copy, unresolved V genes explain less than half, and the rest is unexplained. The sample includes 120,000 or so clones, with approximately 89% observed a single time. The leading ten clones occupy about 9% of the sample. Material for sequencing was blood. The receptors originated from a man aged 18 to 29 in good health.

The V gene is TRBV5-4, the J gene TRBJ2-7, with D possibly matching TRBD1 (6 bases). The CDR3 is 14 residues long. Trimming took off 0 bases at V and 3 bases at J, with 10 bases between the two ends. Germline-derived CDR1 and CDR2 are SGHNT and YYREEE (reference sequence). The CDR3 here is CASSLAGQIYEQYF. Written as DNA, the CDR3 is TGTGCCAGCAGCTTGGCCGGACAGATCTACGAGCAGTACTTC.

This chain uses TRBV5-5 with TRBJ1-5; D might be TRBD1 (5 bases). Deletions cut 0 bases from V and 2 bases from J, with 9 bases between. The CDR3 is 15 amino acids. Germline values: CDR1 SGHKS, CDR2 YYEKEE (reference sequence). CDR3 amino acids: CASSLGGMGNQPQHF. The CDR3 coding sequence is TGTGCCAGCAGCTTGGGGGGGATGGGCAATCAGCCCCAGCATTTT.

The chain combines TRBV9 with TRBJ1-1; no reliable D call. Germline loops: CDR1 SGDLS, CDR2 YYNGEE. The CDR3 contains 14 residues. V was cut by 5 bases and J by 6 bases, with 17 bases left in between. The CDR3 DNA is TGTGCCAGCAGTCCCAACAGCGAATGGGCTGAAGCTTTCTTT. It is translated as CASSPNSEWAEAFF.